The 4 T cell receptor beta chains presented below share a single source sample, sequenced in a study of early T cells in non-severe SARS-CoV-2 infection (dated by TCRdb to 2020 to 2022). The library was obtained by 5' RACE. Sequencing took place on a NextSeq 500. The public reads were run again by TCRdb, first through fastp at Q25 and then through MiXCR, and only productive beta chains were kept. Each record represents a unique CDR3 protein, reported with the most common genes and DNA among its rows. Here the sample has 20,000 to 25,000 distinct CDR3 sequences; more than 4% occur a single time. Approximately 1.5% of the sample rests with the top ten. The sequenced sample consisted of whole blood. These receptors were obtained from an adult who was a healthcare worker with PCR-confirmed SARS-CoV-2 infection or an uninfected control (not recorded which).

The table lists this clonotype with many counts. The gene calls are TRBV4-3 and TRBJ2-3; D not certain. This CDR3 is 13 amino acids long. Trimming took 4 bases from V and 8 from J, leaving 13 bases between them. From germline, CDR1 is LGHNA and CDR2 YSLEER. This CDR3 is CASSPQPGGTQYF. CDR3 DNA: TGCGCCAGCAGCCCCCAGCCCGGTGGTACGCAGTATTTT.

This clonotype has at least ten counts. The chain combines TRBV20-1 with TRBJ2-5; D remains ambiguous. The CDR3 is 14 residues long. CDR1 is DFQATT and CDR2 is SNEGSKA in the germline V gene (reference sequence). Trimming removed 4 bases at V and 1 base at J, with 13 bases between. In nucleotides, the CDR3 is TGCAGTGCTACCCCGCCCATGGGCCAAGAGACCCAGTACTTC. Encoded protein: CSATPPMGQETQYF.

This clonotype occurred many times. The chain combines TRBV6-1 with TRBJ2-1, with D tentatively TRBD1 or TRBD2 (5 bases each). CDR3 size: 11 residues. V was clipped by 8 bases and J by 13 bases, with 15 bases between them. Germline-derived CDR1 and CDR2 are MNHNS and SASEGT. In DNA, the CDR3 is TGTGCCAGCGGAACTGGGGGTCCCCAGTTCTTC. It is translated as CASGTGGPQFF.

This clonotype showed up just a few times. This chain connects TRBV6-1 to TRBJ1-3; D gene unclear. The CDR3 runs to 14 residues. Germline lookup yields CDR1 MNHNS and CDR2 SASEGT. V lost 7 bases and J lost 3, with 13 bases in between. The CDR3 here is CASIPTYDGNTIYF. CDR3 DNA: TGTGCCAGCATTCCGACATACGATGGAAACACCATATATTTT.